The 26 T cell receptor beta chains in this list originate from one sample, sequenced in a study of OX40 agonist ivuxolimab in advanced cancers. Some clones are missing from TCRdb's copy, which holds only in-frame ones; the method was immunoSEQ multiplex PCR. Found here are roughly 74,000 clones, about 87% of them singletons; the top ten hold more than 0.45%. Sequences were derived from CD4+ or CD8+ T cells sorted from blood, sampled in a trial of the OX40 agonist ivuxolimab. The receptors shown here come from an adult with an advanced solid tumor such as melanoma, head and neck, liver or kidney cancer.

V and J are TRBV7-8 and TRBJ2-3; 9 bases agree with TRBD2. This CDR3 is 16 amino acids long. Germline V lookup: CDR1 SGHVS, CDR2 FQNEAQ. Germline trimming cut 3 bases from V and 0 bases from J; bases unmatched to any gene: 4. CDR3 region: CASSFSGGPSTDTQYF. Written as DNA, the CDR3 is TGTGCCAGCAGCTTTAGCGGGGGCCCTAGCACAGATACGCAGTATTTT.

The chain has TRBV6-6 and TRBJ1-1; D unclear. Germline V gene data show CDR1 as MNHNY and CDR2 as SVGAGI (reference sequence). CDR3 size: 14 residues. Trimming pared 7 bases from V and 0 bases from J, leaving 12 bases between. CDR3 nucleotide sequence: TGTGCCAGCAAATTCGAAGGATTGAACACTGAAGCTTTCTTT. It codes for CASKFEGLNTEAFF.

This rearrangement joins TRBV29-1 to TRBJ1-1; D not certain. The germline V gene encodes CDR1 SQVTM and CDR2 ANQGSEA. This CDR3 spans 13 amino acids. V was clipped by 1 base and J by 6 bases, with 12 bases between them. CDR3 DNA sequence: TGCAGCGTTGAAGTGTCCCGGGTGGCTGAAGCTTTCTTT. It is translated as CSVEVSRVAEAFF.

J is TRBJ2-7 and V is TRBV19, with TRBD1 matching over 10 bases. The CDR3 contains 15 residues. Per germline, CDR1 LNHDA and CDR2 SQIVND (reference sequence). The J segment lost 5 bases and the V segment lost 3 bases, leaving 7 bases of the junction unmatched. CDR3 protein: CASSILTGGTDEQYF. The CDR3 DNA is TGTGCCAGTAGTATCTTGACAGGGGGCACAGACGAGCAGTACTTC.

The rearrangement uses TRBV5-6 and TRBJ1-2; D remains ambiguous. The V and J ends lost 0 bases and 8 bases respectively, with 14 bases between them. Germline CDR1 SGHDT, CDR2 YYEEEE. This CDR3 has 14 residues. The CDR3 reads CASSLGPLSGGYTF. The CDR3 DNA is TGTGCCAGCAGCTTGGGTCCCCTGAGCGGAGGCTACACCTTC.

This chain joins TRBV5-1 and TRBJ2-5; D is possibly TRBD2 (5 bases). Germline CDR1 is SGHRS and CDR2 is YFSETQ. V was shortened by 4 bases and J by 5 bases, with 15 bases between the two germline ends. The CDR3 contains 14 residues. For the CDR3, the DNA is TGCGCCAGCAGCAGCCCAGCGGCTGGCGAGACCCAGTACTTC. This codes for CASSSPAAGETQYF.

The chain is built from TRBV18 and TRBJ2-1, with no clear D. V gave up 2 bases and J gave up 7 bases, with 12 bases separating them. In germline, CDR1 is KGHSH, CDR2 LQKENI. This CDR3 is 14 amino acids long. This CDR3 is CASSPVWTMNEQFF. The CDR3 DNA reads as TGTGCCAGCTCACCAGTATGGACGATGAATGAGCAGTTCTTC.

The chain combines TRBV18 with TRBJ2-3, with D possibly called TRBD1 or TRBD2 (5 bases each). Germline V gene data show CDR1 as KGHSH and CDR2 as LQKENI. The CDR3 contains 16 residues. V lost 0 bases and J lost 2, with 12 bases in between. CDR3 coding DNA: TGTGCCAGCTCACCACCTCTAAGGGGACCCACAGATACGCAGTATTTT. Its protein product is CASSPPLRGPTDTQYF.

This clone was seen once. The J gene is TRBJ1-2, the V gene TRBV28, with a possible D match to TRBD1 (5 bases). The V gene lost 8 bases and the J gene lost 3 bases, with 7 bases spanning the gap. The germline V gene encodes CDR1 MDHEN and CDR2 SYDVKM. This CDR3 region has 11 residues. CDR3 loop: CASRGYYGYTF. The CDR3 region has the DNA TGTGCCAGCCGGGGGTACTATGGCTACACCTTC.

The V gene is TRBV6-5, the J gene TRBJ1-1; unclear D gene. In germline, CDR1 is MNHEY, CDR2 SVGAGI. V lost 0 bases and J 8 bases, leaving 10 bases between the germline ends. This CDR3 contains 13 residues. For the CDR3, the DNA is TGTGCCAGCAGTTACTCGAAAAGCCTCGAAGCTTTCTTT. This translates into CASSYSKSLEAFF.

This chain connects TRBV28 to TRBJ1-4, with 10 bases fitting TRBD1. The CDR3 length is 15 residues. Trimming removed 5 bases from V and 6 bases from J; junction bases left unmatched: 6. CDR1 and CDR2 (germline): MDHEN, SYDVKM. CDR3 protein: CASSGGGTGDEKLFF. The CDR3 nucleotides are TGTGCCAGCAGTGGGGGTGGGACAGGGGATGAAAAACTGTTTTTT.

This chain uses TRBV19 with TRBJ2-1; 9 bases fit TRBD1. V lost 6 bases to trimming and J lost 2 bases; unmatched junction nucleotides: 8. This CDR3 is built from 16 residues. The germline gives CDR1 LNHDA, CDR2 SQIVND (reference sequence). The CDR3: CASSLKGQGTYNEQFF. In nucleotides, the CDR3 is TGTGCCAGTAGCCTAAAGGGACAGGGTACCTACAATGAGCAGTTCTTC. Full variable domain (missing parts from reference TRBV19 and TRBJ2-1): DGGITQSPKYLFRKEGQNVTLSCEQNLNHDAMYWYRQDPGQGLRLIYYSQIVNDFQKGDIAEGYSVSREKKESFPLTVTSAQKNPTAFYLCASSLKGQGTYNEQFFGPGTRLTVL.

J is TRBJ2-5 and V is TRBV5-4, with D perhaps matching TRBD2 (6 bases). The CDR3 runs 14 residues. Trimming shortened V by 3 bases and J by 1 base, and 10 bases separated the two germline ends. CDR1 SGHNT and CDR2 YYREEE come from the germline V gene (reference sequence). The CDR3 DNA reads as TGTGCCAGCAGCTCTCGGAGGGGCCAAGAGACCCAGTACTTC. Its translation is CASSSRRGQETQYF.

The chain recombines TRBV18 with TRBJ2-1; 12 bases agree with TRBD2. V dropped 3 bases and J dropped 3; count of bases not matched to a gene: 6. CDR3 length: 17 residues. CDR1 and CDR2 (germline): KGHSH, LQKENI. For the CDR3, the DNA is TGTGCCAGCTCACCGAGACTAGCGGGGGAGTTCTACAATGAGCAGTTCTTC. Encoded protein: CASSPRLAGEFYNEQFF.

This chain connects TRBV18 to TRBJ1-2; 10 bases line up with TRBD1. Germline CDR1 KGHSH, CDR2 LQKENI. V lost 2 bases, J lost 8 bases, and 2 bases stayed unmatched. The CDR3 totals 13 residues. CDR3 in amino acids: CASSPDRGQGYTF. The CDR3 DNA reads TGTGCCAGCTCACCAGACAGGGGGCAAGGCTACACCTTC.

The chain recombines TRBV9 with TRBJ1-4; the match to TRBD1 covers 7 bases. The CDR3 is 16 residues long. The germline V gene encodes CDR1 SGDLS and CDR2 YYNGEE. The junction had 5 bases not matched to a gene; V was cut back by 3 bases and J by 0 bases. The CDR3: CASSGGTVATNEKLFF. CDR3 DNA sequence: TGTGCCAGCAGCGGCGGGACAGTCGCAACTAATGAAAAACTGTTTTTT.

The chain links TRBV5-6 to TRBJ2-1; either TRBD1 or TRBD2 may fit D (5 bases each). Deletions cut 0 bases from V and 6 bases from J, with 13 bases between. The CDR3 length is 15 residues. CDR1 and CDR2 from the germline V gene are SGHDT and YYEEEE. This chain's CDR3 is CASSLGYQRGNEQFF. In DNA, the CDR3 is TGTGCCAGCAGCTTGGGTTACCAGAGGGGCAATGAGCAGTTCTTC.

V usage is TRBV5-6 and J usage is TRBJ2-5; possibly TRBD1 or TRBD2 for D (5 bases each). Germline V CDR1 and CDR2: SGHDT, YYEEEE. CDR3 length: 17 amino acids. The germline V and J ends were trimmed by 1 base and 5 bases, with 21 bases remaining between them. CDR3: CASSLFGRLGEEETQYF. For the CDR3, the DNA is TGTGCCAGCAGCTTGTTTGGACGCCTGGGGGAAGAGGAGACCCAGTACTTC.

This rearrangement joins TRBV28 to TRBJ1-1; maybe TRBD1 (5 bases). The CDR3 sequence is 14 residues long. Trimming stripped 7 bases from V and 7 bases from J, with 19 bases between. From germline, CDR1 is MDHEN and CDR2 SYDVKM. The CDR3 reads CASIPSGGRNEAFF. CDR3 coding DNA: TGTGCCAGCATCCCCTCGGGGGGACGGAATGAAGCTTTCTTT.

The chain joins TRBV27 to TRBJ2-2, with no clear D. The germline V gene encodes CDR1 MNHEY and CDR2 SMNVEV (reference sequence). Deletions cut 5 bases from V and 4 bases from J, with 5 bases between. The CDR3 is 12 residues long. For the CDR3, the DNA is TGTGCCAGCAGTACTCCCACCGGGGAGCTGTTTTTT. Its protein is CASSTPTGELFF.

The CDR3 sequence is CASKRGANSDTQYF. The CDR3 region has the DNA TGCGCCAGCAAACGGGGGGCCAATTCAGATACGCAGTATTTT. This chain joins TRBV5-1 and TRBJ2-3, with D tentatively TRBD2 (7 bases). V lost 6 bases to trimming and J lost 4 bases, with 15 bases between them. The CDR3 loop spans 14 amino acids. Germline loops: CDR1 SGHRS, CDR2 YFSETQ.

CDR3 bases: TGCGCCAGCAGAGGTTCGGATAACACCGGGGAGCTGTTTTTT. This encodes CASRGSDNTGELFF. The chain employs TRBV5-1 and TRBJ2-2; the D is unclear. The CDR3 runs to 14 residues. Germline CDR1 is SGHRS and CDR2 is YFSETQ. The ends were cut back, 5 bases at V and 2 bases at J, with 10 bases in the middle.

This clone was seen a handful of times. J is TRBJ2-6 and V is TRBV7-3; D is ambiguous. Germline lookup yields CDR1 SGHTA and CDR2 FQGTGA. The CDR3 length is 13 residues. Trimming pared 7 bases from V and 4 bases from J, leaving 8 bases between. The CDR3 protein is CASTFPGANVLTF. DNA for the CDR3: TGTGCCAGCACCTTCCCGGGGGCCAACGTCCTGACTTTC.

The V gene is TRBV9, the J gene TRBJ2-5; either TRBD1 or TRBD2 may fit D (6 bases each). Germline CDR1 SGDLS, CDR2 YYNGEE. V lost 3 bases and J 5 bases, leaving 11 bases between the germline ends. The CDR3 covers 13 residues. The CDR3 bases are TGTGCCAGCAGCGGGGGGGCCGCGGAGACCCAGTACTTC. Translating gives CASSGGAAETQYF. The whole variable domain, remainder taken from reference TRBV9 and TRBJ2-5, is DSGVTQTPKHLITATGQRVTLRCSPRSGDLSVYWYQQSLDQGLQFLIQYYNGEERAKGNILERFSAQQFPDLHSELNLSSLELGDSALYFCASSGGAAETQYFGPGTRLLVL.

This clone was counted once. The CDR3 is CASSRTSGSSYNEQFF. The DNA for the CDR3 is TGTGCCAGCAGCAGGACTAGCGGGAGTTCCTACAATGAGCAGTTCTTC. J is TRBJ2-1 and V is TRBV2, with 13 bases lining up with TRBD2. Germline V lookup: CDR1 SNHLY, CDR2 FYNNEI. V lost 6 bases to trimming and J lost 1 base; unmatched junction nucleotides: 3. The CDR3 consists of 16 residues.

The rearrangement uses TRBV29-1 and TRBJ2-1; D tentatively reads TRBD1 or TRBD2 (5 bases each). Per germline, CDR1 SQVTM and CDR2 ANQGSEA. The germline V and J ends were trimmed by 6 bases and 12 bases, with 21 bases remaining between them. The CDR3 sequence is 13 residues long. CDR3 sequence reads: CSVDPGRSSGQFF. For the CDR3, the DNA is TGCAGCGTAGATCCGGGACGGAGCTCCGGGCAGTTCTTC.